This TCR beta chain was recovered during a study of shared clonotypes between healthy human individuals. For the study at large: There were three CD4 naive, three CD4 memory, two CD8 naive and one CD8 memory plates per donor.

Whole-study results and caveats: The generation probabilities recorded for non-shared clonotypes fell below those of clonotypes shared by all four donors.

Sequencing used immunoSEQ multiplex PCR; TCRdb keeps in-frame clones, though not all of them. This sample has over 700,000 clones, with over 60% found just once. V lost 2 bases, J lost 9 bases, and 7 bases stayed unmatched. Germline V gene sequence: CDR1 SGHRS, CDR2 YFSETQ. The length of the CDR3 is 14 residues. As regards this clone: The antigen is undetermined.

The receptor was derived from a young woman in good health. This chain joins TRBV5-1 and TRBJ2-3; 9 bases line up with TRBD2. The sample consisted of memory CD4+ T cells sorted from blood. Subset here: CD45RA-negative fraction. The CDR3 region is CASSLSSGDRTQYF. The DNA of the CDR3 is TGCGCCAGCAGCTTATCTAGCGGGGACCGAACGCAGTATTTT. Full variable domain (missing parts from reference TRBV5-1 and TRBJ2-3): KAGVTQTPRYLIKTRGQQVTLSCSPISGHRSVSWYQQTPGQGLQFLFEYFSETQRNKGNFPGRFSGRQFSNSRSEMNVSTLELGDSALYLCASSLSSGDRTQYFGPGTRLTVL.